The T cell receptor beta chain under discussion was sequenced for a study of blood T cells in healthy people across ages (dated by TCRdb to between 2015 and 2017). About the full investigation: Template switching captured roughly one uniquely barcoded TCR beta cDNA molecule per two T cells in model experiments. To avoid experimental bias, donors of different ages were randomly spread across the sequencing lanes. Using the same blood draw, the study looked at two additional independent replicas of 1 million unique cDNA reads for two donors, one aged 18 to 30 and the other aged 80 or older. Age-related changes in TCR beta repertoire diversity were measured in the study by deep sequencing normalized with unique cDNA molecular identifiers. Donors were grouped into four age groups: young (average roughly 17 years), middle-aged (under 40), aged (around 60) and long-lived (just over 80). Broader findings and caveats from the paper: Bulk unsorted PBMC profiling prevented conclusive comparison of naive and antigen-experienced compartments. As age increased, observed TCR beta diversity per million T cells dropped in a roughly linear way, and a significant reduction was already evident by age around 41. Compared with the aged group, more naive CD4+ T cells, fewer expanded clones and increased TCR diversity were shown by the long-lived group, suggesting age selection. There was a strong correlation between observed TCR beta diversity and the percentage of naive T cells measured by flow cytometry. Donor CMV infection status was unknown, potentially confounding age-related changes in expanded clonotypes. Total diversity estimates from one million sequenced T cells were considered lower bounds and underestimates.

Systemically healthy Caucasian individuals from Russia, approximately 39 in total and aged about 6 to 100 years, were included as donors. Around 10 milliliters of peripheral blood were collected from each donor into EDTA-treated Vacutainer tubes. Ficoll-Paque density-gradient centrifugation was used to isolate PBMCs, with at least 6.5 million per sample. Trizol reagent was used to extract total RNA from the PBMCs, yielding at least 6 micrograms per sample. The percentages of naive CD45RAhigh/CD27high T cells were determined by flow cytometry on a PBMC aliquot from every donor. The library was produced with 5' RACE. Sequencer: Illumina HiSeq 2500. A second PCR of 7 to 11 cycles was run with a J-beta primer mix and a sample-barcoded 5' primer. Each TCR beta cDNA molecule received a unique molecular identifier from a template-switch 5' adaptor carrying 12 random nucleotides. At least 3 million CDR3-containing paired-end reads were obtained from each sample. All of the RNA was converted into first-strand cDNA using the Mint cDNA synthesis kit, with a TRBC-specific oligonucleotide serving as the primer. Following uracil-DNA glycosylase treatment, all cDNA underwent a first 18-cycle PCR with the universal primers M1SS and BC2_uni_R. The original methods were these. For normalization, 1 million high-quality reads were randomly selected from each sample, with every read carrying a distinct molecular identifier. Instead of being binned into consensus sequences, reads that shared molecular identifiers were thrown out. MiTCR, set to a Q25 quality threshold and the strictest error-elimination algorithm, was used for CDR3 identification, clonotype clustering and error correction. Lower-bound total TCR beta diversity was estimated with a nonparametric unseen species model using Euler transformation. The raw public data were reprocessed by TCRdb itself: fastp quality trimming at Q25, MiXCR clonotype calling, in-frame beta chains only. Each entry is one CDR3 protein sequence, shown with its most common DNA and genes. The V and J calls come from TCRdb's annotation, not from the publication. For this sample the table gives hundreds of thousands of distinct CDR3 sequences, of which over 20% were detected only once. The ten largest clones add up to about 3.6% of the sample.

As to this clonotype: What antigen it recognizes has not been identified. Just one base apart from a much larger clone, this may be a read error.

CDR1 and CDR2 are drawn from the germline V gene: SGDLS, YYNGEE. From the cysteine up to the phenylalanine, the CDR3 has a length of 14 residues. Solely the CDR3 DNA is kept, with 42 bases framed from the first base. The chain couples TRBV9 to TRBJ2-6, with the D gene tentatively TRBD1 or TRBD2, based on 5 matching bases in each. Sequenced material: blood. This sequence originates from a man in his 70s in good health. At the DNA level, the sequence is TGTGCCAGCAGCGCTAGCTCTGGGGCCAACGTCCCGACTTTC. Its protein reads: CASSASSGANVPTF.